This T cell receptor (beta chain) was sequenced for a study of cytomegalovirus exposure and HLA in healthy donors. Study details: It was reported in a later analysis that the same platform had been used for the roughly 130 validation repertoires as for the roughly 700 first-cohort repertoires. General study points: Some TCR beta chains (more than 150 of them) were listed as cytomegalovirus-associated. Later, an analysis found that TCR clusters from the first cohort tended to co-occur in the roughly 110 validation repertoires.

Concerning this clone itself: The antigen remains undetermined.

The V and J ends lost 5 bases and 7 bases, in that order; junction bases with no gene match: 13. The CDR3 sequence is 16 residues long. CDR1 is MDHEN and CDR2 is SYDVKM in the germline V gene. Profiled with immunoSEQ multiplex PCR; TCRdb holds only in-frame clones, not every one. The profile shows about 130,000 clones, 89% of them singletons. Input material: PBMCs. The chain links TRBV28 to TRBJ2-1, with 8 nucleotides matching TRBD2. The source of this sequence is a woman aged 18-29 years in good health and CMV-seronegative. CDR3 sequence: CASSAPAGVVPNEQFF. The CDR3 DNA is TGTGCCAGCAGTGCGCCAGCGGGGGTCGTGCCGAATGAGCAGTTCTTC.